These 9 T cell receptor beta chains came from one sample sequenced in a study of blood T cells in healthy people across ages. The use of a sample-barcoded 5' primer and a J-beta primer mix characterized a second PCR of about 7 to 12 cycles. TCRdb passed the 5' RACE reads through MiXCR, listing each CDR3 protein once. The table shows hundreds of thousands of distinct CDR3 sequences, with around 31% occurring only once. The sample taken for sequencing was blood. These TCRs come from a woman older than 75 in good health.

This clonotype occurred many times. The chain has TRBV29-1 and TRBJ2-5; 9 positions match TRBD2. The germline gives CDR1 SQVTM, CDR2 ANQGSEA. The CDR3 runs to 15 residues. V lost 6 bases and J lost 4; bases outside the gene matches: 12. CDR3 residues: CSVGSSGGLLETQYF. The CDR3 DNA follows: TGCAGCGTGGGGTCGAGCGGGGGGCTTCTAGAGACCCAGTACTTC.

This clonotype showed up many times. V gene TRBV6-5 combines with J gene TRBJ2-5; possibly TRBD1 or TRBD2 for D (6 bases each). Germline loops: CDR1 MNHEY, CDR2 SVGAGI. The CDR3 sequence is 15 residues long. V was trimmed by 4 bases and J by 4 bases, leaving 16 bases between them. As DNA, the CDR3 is TGTGCCAGCAGTTCACGGGGGCGTTTAGGAGAGACCCAGTACTTC. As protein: CASSSRGRLGETQYF.

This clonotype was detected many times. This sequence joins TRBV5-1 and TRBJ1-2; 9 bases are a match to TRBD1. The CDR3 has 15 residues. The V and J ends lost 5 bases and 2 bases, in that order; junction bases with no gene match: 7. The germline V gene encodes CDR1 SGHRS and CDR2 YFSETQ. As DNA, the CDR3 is TGCGCCAGCAGAACCGGGACAGGGTCCAACTATGGCTACACCTTC. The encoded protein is CASRTGTGSNYGYTF.

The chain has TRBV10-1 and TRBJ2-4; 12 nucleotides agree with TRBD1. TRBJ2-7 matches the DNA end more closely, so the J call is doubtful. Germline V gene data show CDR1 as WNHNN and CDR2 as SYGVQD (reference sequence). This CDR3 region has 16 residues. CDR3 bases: TGCGCCAGCAGTGAGGGCGGGACAGGGGGCATCCACGAGCAGTACTTC. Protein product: CASSEGGTGGIHEQYF.

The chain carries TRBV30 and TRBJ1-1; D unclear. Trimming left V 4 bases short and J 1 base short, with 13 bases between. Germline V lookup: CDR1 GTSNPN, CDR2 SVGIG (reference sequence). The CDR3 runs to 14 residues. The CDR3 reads CAWTKAASNTEAFF. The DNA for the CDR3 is TGTGCCTGGACTAAGGCAGCATCGAACACTGAAGCTTTCTTT.

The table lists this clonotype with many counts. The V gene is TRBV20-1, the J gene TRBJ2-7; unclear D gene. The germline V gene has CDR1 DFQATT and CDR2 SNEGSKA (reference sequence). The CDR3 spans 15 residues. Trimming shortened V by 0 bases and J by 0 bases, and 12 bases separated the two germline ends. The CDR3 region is CSARDGYMLSYEQYF. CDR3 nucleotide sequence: TGCAGTGCTAGAGATGGATACATGCTCTCCTACGAGCAGTACTTC.

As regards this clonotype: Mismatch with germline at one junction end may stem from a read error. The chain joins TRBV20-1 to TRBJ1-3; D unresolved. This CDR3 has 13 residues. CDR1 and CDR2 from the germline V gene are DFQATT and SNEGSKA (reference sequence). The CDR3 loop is CSARAAGGNTRYF. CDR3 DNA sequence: TGCAGTGCTAGAGCGGCAGGTGGAAACACCAGATATTTT.

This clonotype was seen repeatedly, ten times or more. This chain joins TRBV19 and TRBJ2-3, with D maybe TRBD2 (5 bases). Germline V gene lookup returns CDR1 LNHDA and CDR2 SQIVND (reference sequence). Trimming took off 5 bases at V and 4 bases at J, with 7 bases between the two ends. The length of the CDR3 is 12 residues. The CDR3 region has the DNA TGTGCCAGTAGTCAACTAGCAGATACGCAGTATTTT. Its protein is CASSQLADTQYF.

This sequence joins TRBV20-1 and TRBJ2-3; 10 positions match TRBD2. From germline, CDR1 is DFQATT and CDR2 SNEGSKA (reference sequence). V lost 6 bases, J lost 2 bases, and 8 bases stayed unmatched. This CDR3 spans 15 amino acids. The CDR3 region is CSAPLAGGVTDTQYF. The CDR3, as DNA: TGCAGTGCACCTTTAGCGGGAGGCGTCACAGATACGCAGTATTTT.